This T cell receptor (beta chain) was obtained from a study of early T cells in non-severe SARS-CoV-2 infection. Study overall: Bulk RNA taken from unsorted whole blood was sequenced, leaving chains unpaired.

This clonotype was counted only a few times. The TCR library protocol was used to attach unique molecular identifiers. These identifiers were attached to individual cDNA molecules. MiXCR was run by TCRdb on the 5' RACE reads, yielding one entry per CDR3 protein. This sample has 52,000 or so distinct CDR3 sequences; under 8% occur once, and the top ten carry 4.5% to 6%. The CDR3 totals 13 residues. Looked up from germline, CDR1 is MNHEY and CDR2 is SVGAGI. V lost 5 bases to trimming and J lost 4 bases, with 11 bases between them. This chain connects TRBV6-5 to TRBJ2-5; D ambiguous. The starting material was whole blood, obtained at baseline. The sequence was obtained from an adult who was a healthcare worker with PCR-confirmed SARS-CoV-2 infection or an uninfected control (not recorded which). The CDR3 protein is CASSLPPGETQYF. The DNA of the CDR3 is TGTGCCAGCAGTCTCCCTCCTGGAGAGACCCAGTACTTC.